Listed here are 2 T cell receptor beta chains from one sample, sequenced in a study of OX40 agonist ivuxolimab in advanced cancers. Profiling relied on immunoSEQ multiplex PCR, and the TCRdb table lists in-frame clones only, not all of them. The sample includes around 33,000 clones, around 84% of them seen just once. The input for sequencing was CD4+ or CD8+ T cells sorted from blood, taken in a trial of the OX40 agonist ivuxolimab. The receptors come from an adult with an advanced solid tumor such as melanoma, head and neck, liver or kidney cancer.

J is TRBJ1-5 and V is TRBV7-3; D unresolved. The CDR3 loop spans 13 amino acids. Germline V lookup: CDR1 SGHTA, CDR2 FQGTGA. With 1 base removed from V and 6 bases from J, the gap between germline ends came to 7 bases. The DNA of the CDR3 is TGTGCCAGCAGCTTAAGCAGGTTTCAGCCCCAGCATTTT. Translating gives CASSLSRFQPQHF.

This sequence joins TRBV30 and TRBJ1-1; TRBD1 is a possible D gene (6 bases). Per the germline V gene, CDR1 is GTSNPN and CDR2 is SVGIG (reference sequence). This CDR3 is built from 13 residues. The V gene lost 3 bases and the J gene lost 1 base, with 9 bases spanning the gap. The CDR3 reads CAWSRGQNTEAFF. Written as DNA, the CDR3 is TGTGCCTGGAGCAGGGGCCAGAACACTGAAGCTTTCTTT.